This T cell receptor (beta chain) was captured in a study of cytomegalovirus exposure and HLA in healthy donors. Study-level findings and limits: V- and J-gene trimming of TCR beta was linked (in a later analysis) to a missense DCLRE1C variant. According to a later analysis, most TCR beta chains associated with CMV appeared HLA-restricted.

Germline-derived CDR1 and CDR2 are SEHNR and FQNEAQ (reference sequence). The CDR3 is 18 residues long. Remarks on this clone: The antigen is undetermined. A junction end diverges from the germline sequence, so it may reflect a read error.

Amplification used 60 Vbeta primers and 13 Jbeta primers. Here immunoSEQ multiplex PCR was the method, and the copy in TCRdb shows in-frame clones only, minus some. In the table there are 200,000 to 250,000 clones, approximately 80% of which are singletons. The chain couples TRBV7-9 to TRBJ1-2, with TRBD1 matching over 9 bases. What was sequenced was PBMCs. This clonotype was sampled from a middle-aged woman in good health and CMV-seronegative. CDR3 coding DNA: TGTTCCAGCAGCTATAGCCCTCGCACAAGGACAGGGGCCTATGGCTACACCTTC. Encoded protein: CSSSYSPRTRTGAYGYTF.